The clone carrying this TCR beta chain was detected many times. What it binds is not known. This sample is part of a study of shared clonotypes between healthy human individuals. Clones were sequenced by immunoSEQ multiplex PCR, and TCRdb holds only the in-frame ones, with some missing. The table includes about 1 million clones, about 77% detected once. The CDR3 sequence is 13 residues long. Deletions cut 8 bases from V and 0 bases from J, with 10 bases between. Germline CDR1 and CDR2: MNHNS and SASEGT. Study-wide results and caveats: A handful of donors held 4.5% to 5% of naive CD4 clonotypes in common. Across subsets, estimated richness was generally greater for naive than for memory populations.

The gene calls are TRBV6-1 and TRBJ1-1; no definite D call. The sequence derives from a man younger than 35 in good health. The sample consisted of memory CD4+ T cells sorted from blood. Stated subset: CD45RA-negative fraction. CDR3 coding DNA: TGTGCCAGCCGATACCGGGTGAACACTGAAGCTTTCTTT. It yields the protein CASRYRVNTEAFF.